This T cell receptor (beta chain) appears in the sequencing data of a study of blood T cell repertoires in COVID-19. Across the study: The samples span acute and convalescent COVID-19 from the United States, Italy and Spain.

Assay: immunoSEQ multiplex PCR; the TCRdb copy retains only in-frame clones and omits some. Altogether 100,000 or so clones are present, roughly 86% being singletons, with the ten largest covering about 3%. The table lists this clone with a count of one. This CDR3 has 15 amino acids. CDR1 SGDLS and CDR2 YYNGEE come from the germline V gene. Unmatched junction bases numbered 9, after V lost 3 bases and J lost 6 bases. The chain recombines TRBV9 with TRBJ1-2; TRBD1 agrees at 9 bases. The receptor's source is a man aged 50-59 years with active or convalescent COVID-19. The material sequenced was peripheral blood. The CDR3 DNA reads as TGTGCCAGCAGCGATTCGGACAGGGGTAAGGATGGCTACACCTTC. Translating gives CASSDSDRGKDGYTF.